The 26 T cell receptor beta chains listed next were all sequenced from one sample in a study of CD8 T cells in Susac syndrome. When the RNA was reverse transcribed, random hexamers were used with an input of about 0.45 to 1 ug. TCRdb reprocessed the immunoSEQ multiplex PCR reads with MiXCR, giving one entry per CDR3 protein. The sample lists 65,000 to 75,000 distinct CDR3 sequences, roughly 94% occurring once. Sequencing input: CD8+ T cells from PBMCs. The receptors here all came from a human donor in good health.

The chain couples TRBV5-1 to TRBJ2-7; D perhaps matches TRBD2 (6 bases). Between the trimmed V and J ends, which lost 2 bases and 3 bases, there was a span of 12 bases. The CDR3 spans 14 residues. Germline CDR1 and CDR2: SGHRS and YFSETQ. CDR3 loop: CASSFGGANYEQYF. For the CDR3, the DNA is TGCGCCAGCAGCTTTGGAGGGGCCAACTACGAGCAGTACTTC.

A single count supports this clonotype. This rearrangement joins TRBV4-1 to TRBJ1-2, with D unclear. The CDR3 consists of 15 residues. The V gene lost 3 bases and the J gene lost 4 bases, with 15 bases spanning the gap. CDR1 and CDR2 from the germline V gene are MGHRA and YSYEKL. CDR3 protein: CASSHLTEMVYGYTF. CDR3 bases: TGCGCCAGCAGCCATTTAACCGAGATGGTCTATGGCTACACCTTC.

The chain combines TRBV9 with TRBJ2-5, with 9 positions matching TRBD2. Germline values: CDR1 SGDLS, CDR2 YYNGEE. The length of the CDR3 is 16 residues. The trim removed 4 bases at V and 4 bases at J, leaving 11 bases unmatched. CDR3 protein: CASSPRASGVGETQYF. DNA for the CDR3: TGTGCCAGCAGCCCTAGAGCTAGCGGGGTCGGAGAGACCCAGTACTTC.

The chain has TRBV7-9 and TRBJ2-7; no clear D gene. V dropped 3 bases and J dropped 6 bases, with 9 bases sitting between them. This CDR3 has 12 residues. Germline CDR1 SEHNR, CDR2 FQNEAQ (reference sequence). CDR3 DNA sequence: TGTGCCAGCAGCTTGGGTCTAACCGAGCAGTACTTC. Amino acids: CASSLGLTEQYF.

The rearrangement uses TRBV13 and TRBJ2-3; the D gene is possibly TRBD2 (6 bases). Trimming left V 5 bases short and J 1 base short, with 13 bases between. Germline V CDR1 and CDR2: PRHDT, FYEKMQ (reference sequence). The CDR3 has 15 residues. The CDR3 region is CASSPRPSGTDTQYF. The CDR3, as DNA: TGTGCCAGCAGCCCGCGGCCTAGCGGCACAGATACGCAGTATTTT.

The chain couples TRBV6-6 to TRBJ1-4; D is unresolved. Germline V gene sequence: CDR1 MNHNY, CDR2 SVGAGI (reference sequence). This CDR3 is built from 13 residues. The ends were cut back, 2 bases at V and 8 bases at J, with 9 bases in the middle. The CDR3 loop is CASSYRPEEKLFF. The CDR3 region has the DNA TGTGCCAGCAGTTACCGCCCCGAGGAAAAACTGTTTTTT.

The genes are TRBV7-9 and TRBJ1-2; D gene unclear. Trimming removed 1 base at V and 4 bases at J, with 4 bases between. Germline CDR1 is SEHNR and CDR2 is FQNEAQ (reference sequence). The CDR3 is 12 amino acids. The CDR3 is CASSLDSYGYTF. CDR3 coding DNA: TGTGCCAGCAGCTTAGACAGCTATGGCTACACCTTC.

The CDR3 DNA reads as TGTGCCAGCAGTCCGACAGGGGGCGCCGGTTCCTACAATGAGCAGTTCTTC. Its translation: CASSPTGGAGSYNEQFF. The chain has TRBV7-3 and TRBJ2-1; 10 bases are a match to TRBD1. Germline lookup yields CDR1 SGHTA and CDR2 FQGTGA. The CDR3 has 17 amino acids. The junction had 9 bases not matched to a gene; V was cut back by 6 bases and J by 1 base.

The gene calls are TRBV13 and TRBJ2-1, with D perhaps TRBD2 (6 bases). From germline, CDR1 is PRHDT and CDR2 FYEKMQ (reference sequence). Trimming cost V 2 bases and J 8 bases, with 16 bases left between them. The CDR3 is made up of 15 amino acids. This CDR3 is CASSLSGGLGHEQFF. In DNA, the CDR3 is TGTGCCAGCAGCTTAAGTGGGGGACTCGGCCATGAGCAGTTCTTC.

This chain joins TRBV5-6 and TRBJ2-7; tentatively, D is TRBD1 (7 bases). The V and J ends lost 2 bases and 5 bases respectively, with 11 bases between them. The CDR3 totals 13 residues. CDR1 and CDR2 from the germline V gene are SGHDT and YYEEEE. DNA for the CDR3: TGTGCCAGCAGCTTCGTCAGGGGGGACGAGCAGTACTTC. It translates to CASSFVRGDEQYF.

J is TRBJ2-1 and V is TRBV7-9; D call uncertain. Germline V lookup: CDR1 SEHNR, CDR2 FQNEAQ (reference sequence). With 4 bases removed from V and 0 bases from J, the gap between germline ends came to 7 bases. The CDR3 covers 14 residues. The DNA of the CDR3 is TGTGCCAGCAGCTCGGCAGTCTCCTACAATGAGCAGTTCTTC. Translation gives CASSSAVSYNEQFF.

The chain couples TRBV9 to TRBJ1-1; D not certain. Germline values: CDR1 SGDLS, CDR2 YYNGEE. V was cut by 0 bases and J by 1 base, with 7 bases left in between. This CDR3 has 14 amino acids. The CDR3 protein is CASSVGSGNTEAFF. In DNA form, the CDR3 reads TGTGCCAGCAGCGTAGGGTCAGGGAACACTGAAGCTTTCTTT.

The chain recombines TRBV5-4 with TRBJ1-1; the match to TRBD1 covers 8 bases. Losses at the gene ends were 4 bases for V and 3 bases for J; bases not matched to a gene: 8. CDR1 is SGHNT and CDR2 is YYREEE in the germline V gene (reference sequence). The CDR3 loop spans 15 amino acids. CDR3 bases: TGTGCCAGCAGCGAAAGGACAGGGTCGGACACTGAAGCTTTCTTT. Translation gives CASSERTGSDTEAFF.

The chain employs TRBV7-3 and TRBJ2-7, with D hard to call. CDR3 length: 14 residues. CDR1 and CDR2 from the germline V gene are SGHTA and FQGTGA. The germline V and J ends were trimmed by 4 bases and 7 bases, with 17 bases remaining between them. The CDR3 region is CASSSSGVVGEQYF. The DNA of the CDR3 is TGTGCCAGCAGCTCATCTGGGGTAGTGGGGGAGCAGTACTTC.

The chain links TRBV19 to TRBJ1-4; unclear D gene. The germline gives CDR1 LNHDA, CDR2 SQIVND (reference sequence). The V end lost 6 bases, the J end lost 0 bases, and 11 bases lay between the germline ends. The CDR3 has 15 residues. DNA of the CDR3: TGTGCCAGTAGCCGTTCGGCCTCAACTAATGAAAAACTGTTTTTT. Amino acid sequence: CASSRSASTNEKLFF.

The chain couples TRBV4-1 to TRBJ1-4; D unresolved. The CDR3 contains 13 residues. Germline values: CDR1 MGHRA, CDR2 YSYEKL. V was cut by 1 base and J by 6 bases, with 6 bases left in between. The CDR3: CASSQVTDEKLFF. For the CDR3, the DNA is TGCGCCAGCAGCCAAGTGACGGATGAAAAACTGTTTTTT.

The chain employs TRBV29-1 and TRBJ2-3, with D possibly TRBD2 on 6 matching bases. The CDR3 runs to 13 residues. Between the trimmed V and J ends, which lost 6 bases and 4 bases, there was a span of 14 bases. CDR1 and CDR2 from the germline V gene are SQVTM and ANQGSEA. The CDR3: CSVTGGAADTQYF. The DNA for the CDR3 is TGCAGCGTCACAGGAGGGGCCGCAGATACGCAGTATTTT.

The chain employs TRBV27 and TRBJ2-7; D call uncertain. Germline V lookup: CDR1 MNHEY, CDR2 SMNVEV (reference sequence). The CDR3 loop spans 13 amino acids. Trimming pared 5 bases from V and 5 bases from J, leaving 13 bases between. CDR3 residues: CASSPRTGHEQYF. The DNA for the CDR3 is TGTGCCAGCAGTCCCCGCACGGGTCACGAGCAGTACTTC.

The CDR3 DNA sequence: TGTGCCAGCAGCTCCGACAGGGAAGAGTCTGGAAACACCATATATTTT. Its protein product is CASSSDREESGNTIYF. The chain combines TRBV7-9 with TRBJ1-3; 7 nucleotides line up with TRBD1. The CDR3 loop spans 16 amino acids. Germline loops: CDR1 SEHNR, CDR2 FQNEAQ (reference sequence). Germline trimming cut 4 bases from V and 1 base from J; bases unmatched to any gene: 7.

The rearrangement joins TRBV7-9 to TRBJ1-1; tentatively, D is TRBD1 (5 bases). CDR3 length equals 13 residues. V was shortened by 5 bases and J by 5 bases, with 12 bases between the two germline ends. Germline CDR1 reads SEHNR; CDR2 reads FQNEAQ (reference sequence). The CDR3, as DNA: TGTGCCAGCAGCGGGGGACCGGGGACTGAAGCTTTCTTT. The encoded protein is CASSGGPGTEAFF.

The rearrangement uses TRBV7-9 and TRBJ2-4; unclear D gene. The germline V gene encodes CDR1 SEHNR and CDR2 FQNEAQ (reference sequence). Between the trimmed V and J ends, which lost 1 base and 4 bases, there was a span of 11 bases. The CDR3 is 15 residues long. The DNA of the CDR3 is TGTGCCAGCAGCTTAGAAGGGCTAGATAAAAACATTCAGTACTTC. The encoded protein is CASSLEGLDKNIQYF.

CDR3 nucleotide sequence: TGTGCCACCAGTGATTTGCTGGGGACAGGGAATGAGCAGTTCTTC. It specifies CATSDLLGTGNEQFF. The chain uses TRBV24-1 and TRBJ2-1, with 9 bases fitting TRBD1. V gave up 0 bases and J gave up 7 bases; unmatched junction bases: 3. CDR3 size: 15 residues. CDR1 and CDR2 (germline): KGHDR, SFDVKD.

J is TRBJ1-2 and V is TRBV6-5; D is possibly TRBD1 (5 bases). Looked up from germline, CDR1 is MNHEY and CDR2 is SVGAGI. This CDR3 has 18 residues. Trimming cost V 1 base and J 3 bases, with 21 bases left between them. In DNA form, the CDR3 reads TGTGCCAGCAGTTACTGGATTAGGGGCGAAGTGAGGGACTATGGCTACACCTTC. Translated: CASSYWIRGEVRDYGYTF.

V and J are TRBV3-1 and TRBJ1-2, with D possibly matching TRBD1 (6 bases). Germline loops: CDR1 LGHDT, CDR2 YNNKEL (reference sequence). Trimming cost V 4 bases and J 4 bases, with 10 bases left between them. This CDR3 is built from 13 residues. Here the CDR3 DNA reads TGTGCCAGCAGCCCGGGGGCTGTCTATGGCTACACCTTC. Residues: CASSPGAVYGYTF.

This chain links TRBV7-6 with TRBJ1-3; D is possibly TRBD1 (5 bases). The CDR3 loop spans 16 amino acids. V was trimmed by 5 bases and J by 3 bases, leaving 17 bases between them. Germline CDR1 and CDR2: SGHVS and FNYEAQ. CDR3 in DNA: TGTGCCAGCAGCATAACAGGACTCTCTTATGGAAACACCATATATTTT. Protein: CASSITGLSYGNTIYF.

This clonotype was found once. The chain carries TRBV25-1 and TRBJ1-2, with TRBD1 matching over 8 bases. This CDR3 is built from 14 residues. Germline V gene sequence: CDR1 MGHDK, CDR2 SYGVNS. With 1 base clipped from V and 4 bases from J, the junction kept 2 bases outside the gene matches. The CDR3 coding sequence is TGTGCCAGCAGTGAATCCGGACAGGGCTATGGCTACACCTTC. Translated, it gives CASSESGQGYGYTF.